The source of this TCR beta chain is a study of cytomegalovirus exposure and HLA in healthy donors. Overall study results and limits: Other equally common chains were less clonally expanded than HLA-associated TCR beta chains, a later analysis showed. Later analysis reportedly placed an Asian-associated ancestry cluster below the approximately 650-donor mean in N-insertions. Later work associated fewer than 20,000 TCR beta sequences with HLA alleles at 0.05 false discovery rate.

Comments on this clone: Antigen unknown.

Healthy donors of bone marrow made up the group. PCR used 60 Vbeta primers and 13 Jbeta primers. This table comes from immunoSEQ multiplex PCR, and its TCRdb copy is limited to in-frame clones, with some not included. The data show about 200,000 clones, with 12% seen just once and under 10% held by the top ten. This sequence originates from a man aged 45-65 years in good health and CMV-seropositive. Sequencing used PBMCs.

The CDR3 sequence is CASSSIPTGEQYF. The DNA of the CDR3 is TGCGCCAGCAGCTCCATACCGACAGGCGAGCAGTACTTC. This sequence joins TRBV5-1 and TRBJ2-7; possibly TRBD1 for D (6 bases). The germline gives CDR1 SGHRS, CDR2 YFSETQ. The CDR3 loop spans 13 amino acids. Trimming stripped 3 bases from V and 6 bases from J, with 13 bases between.